The clone carrying this T cell receptor (beta chain) was counted between two and nine times. The antigen is not known. The junction does not match germline at one end; this may be a read error. CDR3 size: 15 residues. Germline V gives CDR1 KGHSH, CDR2 LQKENI. Molecules of cDNA were individually given unique molecular identifiers that were attached to them. Each CDR3 protein gets one entry after TCRdb re-called the 5' RACE reads with MiXCR. The profile covers tens of thousands of distinct CDR3 sequences, with under 9% appearing a single time and approximately 4% taken by the ten largest. The data are from a study of early T cells in non-severe SARS-CoV-2 infection. Study-level information: Sequencing of unsorted whole blood was done on bulk RNA, leaving chains unpaired.

General study results and limits: Private and CD4 specificities were missed by VDJdb matching, which favored anti-spike CD8 responses.

The gene calls are TRBV18 and TRBJ1-6; D may be TRBD1 (5 bases). The material was whole blood, obtained at baseline. This TCR derives from an adult who was a healthcare worker with PCR-confirmed SARS-CoV-2 infection or an uninfected control (not recorded which). CDR3: CASSPEGPANSPLYF. The DNA for the CDR3 is TGTGCCAGCTCACCAGAGGGGCCGGCCAATTCACCCCTCTACTTT.